These T cell receptor beta chains were read from a single sample in a study of beta chain features in type 1 diabetes. The table came from immunoSEQ multiplex PCR; TCRdb's copy has only in-frame clones and leaves some out. This table has 600,000 or so clones, around 11% appearing once. The sample taken for sequencing was naive CD4+ T cells from blood. The receptors stem from a man aged 25-45 years with type 1 diabetes. CDR3s include the opening cysteine and the closing phenylalanine or tryptophan.

j_call v_call cdr3_aa
TRBJ2-1 TRBV2 CASSEALAGGPGEQFF
TRBJ2-7 TRBV7-4 CASSPERGRHEQYF
TRBJ2-5 TRBV18 CASSRDSQETQYF
TRBJ2-7 TRBV7-8 CASSSRTVSYEQYF
TRBJ1-5 TRBV4-3 CASSQGISGDRGPSGNQPQHF
TRBJ2-1 TRBV2 CASERGGYNEQFF
TRBJ2-5 TRBV5-1 CASRGLAGEETQYF
TRBJ2-2 TRBV15 CATSWRGYNAGELFF
TRBJ2-3 TRBV11-3 CASSLTDTQYF
TRBJ2-7 TRBV18 CASQPGQGDEQYF
TRBJ2-7 TRBV7-4 CASSLYYRAGLIYEQYF
TRBJ2-7 TRBV10-2 CASSTTYEQYF
TRBJ2-3 TRBV19 CASTPQGGTDTQYF
TRBJ2-3 TRBV29-1 CSTIARGSTDTQYF
TRBJ1-4 TRBV23-1 CASSPPEGNEKLFF
TRBJ2-7 TRBV30 CAWSVTGGREQYF
TRBJ2-1 TRBV6-5 CASSYGQGSYNEQFF
TRBJ1-5 TRBV2 CASSEDRGHQPQHF
TRBJ1-2 TRBV5-1 CASSPGQGNGYTF
TRBJ1-2 TRBV19 CASSSDREGRYTF
TRBJ2-5 TRBV28 CASSPWTGETQYF
TRBJ2-5 TRBV5-1 CASSLLGQQETQYF
TRBJ1-3 TRBV30 CAWSSNGNTIYF
TRBJ2-2 TRBV5-1 CASSPGIIANTGELFF
TRBJ2-7 TRBV27 CASSFFGNTKTKEPYEQYF
TRBJ1-1 TRBV18 CASSPGGLNTEAFF
TRBJ1-6 TRBV7-2 CASSTTGSGNSPLHF
TRBJ1-5 TRBV7-9 CASSHLGGQGPNQPQHF